This T cell receptor beta chain stems from a study of cytotoxic CD8 clonotypes in ibrutinib-treated CLL (dated by TCRdb to the early 2020s). About the full investigation: The cohort was composed of more than ten relapsed/refractory and roughly 16 treatment-naive patients; IGHV unmutated status was identified in some 17 patients. Partial responses were observed in about 25 patients and complete responses in 2; after a median follow-up of around 68 months, remission was maintained in around 14 patients and progression was observed in around twelve. Response samples were obtained after a median of around 11 months of treatment, with a range of roughly 6 to 36 months. An average of 255,043 productive templates and tens of thousands of productive rearrangements was obtained per sample. Longitudinal samples were obtainable from about 30% of the roughly 86 participants in the trial. Cryopreserved peripheral blood mononuclear cells were collected before treatment, at response, and at either disease progression or sustained remission. Every sample from remission and from progressive disease was obtained while the patients were still on ibrutinib. Here is what the overall study found, with its caveats: Sampling times were not matched between sustained-remission and progressing patients, and lymph node repertoires were not studied. At baseline, clonality was higher than in age-matched healthy donors and showed a strong correlation with circulating CD8+ T-cell counts. Clonality increased at ibrutinib response, stayed stable in sustained remission, and fell back toward baseline at progression. Public clonotypes were rare and either contracted or stayed stable during treatment, and the rise in clonality at ibrutinib response reflected the expansion of private clonotypes.

From a lookup of the germline V gene (reference sequence), CDR1 and CDR2 are SGHNT and YYREEE. There are 14 amino acids in the CDR3, from cysteine to phenylalanine inclusive. The read is trimmed to its CDR3 DNA, 42 bases read in frame from base 1. V and J lose 0 bases and 3 bases, and a span of 7 bases separates them. Each clonotype received, on average, about 10x coverage in deep resolution sequencing performed on a MiSeq, where the target depth lay between 1 in 1 million and 1 in 200,000 T cells. The immunoSEQ hsTCRB Kit was used to generate TCR beta libraries. Per the source publication's procedure: ImmunoSEQ Data Assistant and ImmunoSEQ Analyzer were used for data analysis, and V, D and J genes were assigned according to IMGT definitions. Clonality, with values ranging from 0 to 1, was calculated as one minus the normalized Shannon entropy of productive rearrangement frequencies. Public clonotype analysis was restricted to overrepresented clonotypes comprising at least 0.05% of each patient's repertoire. Repertoires from 10 to 15 age-matched healthy donors in immuneACCESS were used as clonality controls. The immuneACCESS repertoire file appears here via TCRdb, limited to in-frame rearrangements. These files lack a portion of the clones; in checked studies, under half of the deficit traces to unresolved V genes, and the cause of the others is not known. V and J calls plus clone size are reproduced from that table; the DNA served to infer D and trimming. This sample comprises tens of thousands of clones, over 55% of them detected only once. About 20% of the sample belongs to the ten largest clones.

The sample's time point label, decoded: around 25 months on ibrutinib. For TCR beta library preparation, around 2 micrograms of genomic DNA were isolated from cryopreserved PBMCs. High-throughput TCR beta sequencing was performed on longitudinal blood samples from CLL patients receiving ibrutinib monotherapy. Patients were enrolled in a phase 2 open-label single-center ibrutinib monotherapy trial. On this clone itself: Its antigen specificity is not known. No quality values exist for individual bases; no much larger clone is one base distant.

This sequence originates from a human donor with chronic lymphocytic leukemia. This receptor chain uses TRBV5-4 and TRBJ1-5; a tentative D call is TRBD1 (5 bases match). This specimen consisted of PBMCs, obtained after 24 months of ibrutinib treatment. The DNA is as follows: TGTGCCAGCAGCTTGGCTGGGGCCAATCAGCCCCAGCATTTT. It codes for CASSLAGANQPQHF.